Sequencing of this TCR beta chain was carried out in a study of cytomegalovirus exposure and HLA in healthy donors. Study-wide points: Donor immune exposure was known only as CMV serostatus.

Germline lookup yields CDR1 LNHNV and CDR2 YYDKDF (reference sequence). The CDR3 sequence is 13 residues long. V lost 0 bases to trimming and J lost 4 bases, with 6 bases between them. PCR involved 60 Vbeta and 13 Jbeta primers. Only in-frame clones appear in the TCRdb table, and some are missing; sequencing was by immunoSEQ multiplex PCR. The table records roughly 160,000 clones, approximately 80% of them present only once. In regard to this clone: Its matching antigen is unknown.

This chain uses TRBV15 with TRBJ1-2; no clear D. The sequencing sample was made of PBMCs. This TCR was recovered from a male donor in good health and CMV-seropositive. CDR3 amino acids: CATSRDTGYGYTF. The CDR3 nucleotides are TGTGCCACCAGCAGAGATACCGGCTATGGCTACACCTTC.